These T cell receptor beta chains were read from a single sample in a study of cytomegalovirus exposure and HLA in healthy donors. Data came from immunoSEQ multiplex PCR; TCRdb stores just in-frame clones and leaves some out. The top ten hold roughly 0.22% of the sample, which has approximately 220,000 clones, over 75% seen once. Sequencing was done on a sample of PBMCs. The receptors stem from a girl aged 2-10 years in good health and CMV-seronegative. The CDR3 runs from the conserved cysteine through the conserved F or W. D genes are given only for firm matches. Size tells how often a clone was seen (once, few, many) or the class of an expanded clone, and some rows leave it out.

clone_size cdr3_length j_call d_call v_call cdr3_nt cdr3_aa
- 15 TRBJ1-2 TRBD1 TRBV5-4 TGTGCCAGCAGCTTGGCCCGACAGGGGAACTATGGCTACACCTTC CASSLARQGNYGYTF
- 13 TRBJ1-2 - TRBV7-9 TGTGCCAGCAGCTTAGGAAGAGGGCGCGGCTACACCTTC CASSLGRGRGYTF
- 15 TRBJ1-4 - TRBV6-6 TGTGCCAGCAGCTCCCAGAGGTCAACTAATGAAAAACTGTTTTTT CASSSQRSTNEKLFF
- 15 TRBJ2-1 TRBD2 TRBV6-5 TGTGCCAGCAGTTTAGGGTCGCTAGCGGGGGATGAGCAGTTCTTC CASSLGSLAGDEQFF
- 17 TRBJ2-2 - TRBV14 TGCGCCAGCAGCCAAGAAGCGGCAGGGGTGAACACCGGGGAGCTGTTTTTT CASSQEAAGVNTGELFF
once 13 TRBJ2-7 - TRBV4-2 TGTGCCAGCAGCCAAGTAAGGGAGAACGAGCAGTACTTC CASSQVRENEQYF
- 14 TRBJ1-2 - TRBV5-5 TGTGCCAGCAGCTTCGGGGGACCGAACTATGGCTACACCTTC CASSFGGPNYGYTF
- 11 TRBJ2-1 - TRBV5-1 TGCGCCAGCAGCTTGGGCGGGAAGCAGTTCTTC CASSLGGKQFF
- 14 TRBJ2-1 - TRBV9 TGTGCCAGCAGCGTAGAACCTACCAACAATGAGCAGTTCTTC CASSVEPTNNEQFF
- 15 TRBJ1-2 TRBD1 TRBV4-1 TGCGCCAGCAACCAAGACTTTGGGCAGGGGGATGGCTACACCTTC CASNQDFGQGDGYTF
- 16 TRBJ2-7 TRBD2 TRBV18 TGTGCCAGCTCAGACAAATCACCTAGCGGGATATACGAGCAGTACTTC CASSDKSPSGIYEQYF
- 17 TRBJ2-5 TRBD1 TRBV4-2 TGTGCCAGCAGCCAAGTAGGGGTTGGGGACAGGCGGGAGACCCAGTACTTC CASSQVGVGDRRETQYF
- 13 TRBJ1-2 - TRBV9 TGTGCCAGCAGCGGCAGGGCTCTCTATGGCTACACCTTC CASSGRALYGYTF
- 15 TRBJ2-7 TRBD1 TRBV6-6 TGTGCCAGCAGGGTGGGACAGGGTCAAGGGTACGAGCAGTACTTC CASRVGQGQGYEQYF
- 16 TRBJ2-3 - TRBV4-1 TGCGCCAGCACCTACTATGGGACACCGAGCACAGATACGCAGTATTTT CASTYYGTPSTDTQYF
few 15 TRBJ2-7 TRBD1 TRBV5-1 TGCGCCAGCAGCTTGGAGACAGGGAACTCCTACGAGCAGTACTTC CASSLETGNSYEQYF
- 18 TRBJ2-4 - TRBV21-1 TGTGCCAGCAGCAAATCAAGCAGGGGCGCAGAGGCCAAAAACATTCAGTACTTC CASSKSSRGAEAKNIQYF